The 20 T cell receptor beta chains in this list originate from one sample, sequenced in a study of T cell responses to AZD1222 COVID-19 vaccine listed by TCRdb under 2021. The library was prepared using the immunoSEQ multiplex PCR assay. TCRdb mirrors the immuneACCESS table, restricted to in-frame sequences. Some clones are absent from its copies; in checked studies, under half trace to an unresolved V gene, and the reason for the others is unknown. The sample has some 120,000 clones on record, about 83% of them singletons. The ten largest clones add up to around 12% of the sample. The label giving this sample's time point can be read as: baseline before first vaccination. The material was peripheral blood, obtained on day 0 of AZD1222 vaccination. The receptors derive from an adult in good health.

This clone has just a few counts. The CDR3: CASSYELGVGNTEAFF. In DNA form, the CDR3 reads TGTGCCAGCAGTTACGAACTGGGAGTGGGGAACACTGAAGCTTTCTTT. V gene TRBV6-6 combines with J gene TRBJ1-1; D ambiguous. The CDR3 runs 16 residues. Germline V gene lookup returns CDR1 MNHNY and CDR2 SVGAGI (reference sequence). V lost 2 bases to trimming and J lost 1 base, with 14 bases between them.

The rearrangement joins TRBV9 to TRBJ1-1, with a weak D call TRBD1 (5 bases). Per germline, CDR1 SGDLS and CDR2 YYNGEE. This CDR3 contains 15 residues. Trimming removed 0 bases from V and 1 base from J, with 10 bases in between. The CDR3 spells CASSVVPGWNTEAFF. CDR3 nucleotides: TGTGCCAGCAGCGTAGTACCAGGGTGGAACACTGAAGCTTTCTTT.

Turning to this clone: This sample includes further DNA sequences coding for the same CDR3. This chain uses TRBV7-2 with TRBJ2-7, with 10 bases fitting TRBD2. Germline-derived CDR1 and CDR2 are SGHTA and FQGNSA. This CDR3 contains 16 residues. The V and J ends lost 5 bases and 4 bases, in that order; junction bases with no gene match: 11. The CDR3 DNA follows: TGTGCCAGCAGCACCTTAGCGGGAGGTCCCCCTTACGAGCAGTACTTC. Translating it yields CASSTLAGGPPYEQYF.

The chain joins TRBV21-1 to TRBJ1-6; the DNA was not used to check the table's D call, TRBD1. TRBV21-1 is classified as a pseudogene. The CDR3 runs to 16 residues. CDR3 protein: CASSKARRQDNSPLHF. CDR3 DNA: TGTGCCAGCAGCAAAGCCCGGAGACAGGATAATTCACCCCTCCACTTT.

This chain joins TRBV4-1 and TRBJ1-5, with D unclear. The CDR3 has 15 amino acids. Trimming pared 0 bases from V and 5 bases from J, leaving 11 bases between. The germline V gene has CDR1 MGHRA and CDR2 YSYEKL. The CDR3 loop reads CASSQDPQAHQPQHF. The CDR3 DNA reads TGCGCCAGCAGCCAAGATCCCCAGGCCCATCAGCCCCAGCATTTT.

The CDR3 region has the DNA TGTGCCAGCAGCTTAGCGTACGGGAATGGCTACACCTTC. It yields the protein CASSLAYGNGYTF. This chain uses TRBV7-9 with TRBJ1-2; D call uncertain. The CDR3 is made up of 13 amino acids. V dropped 0 bases and J dropped 6 bases, with 8 bases sitting between them. In germline, CDR1 is SEHNR, CDR2 FQNEAQ (reference sequence).

V gene TRBV11-2 combines with J gene TRBJ1-5; weak D call: TRBD1 (5 bases). V was clipped by 5 bases and J by 6 bases, with 17 bases between them. There are 15 residues in the CDR3. Germline V gene data show CDR1 as SGHAT and CDR2 as FQNNGV. For the CDR3, the DNA is TGTGCCAGCAGCCGGGGACGTACCGAGGGTCAGCCCCAGCATTTT. Its translation: CASSRGRTEGQPQHF.

V usage is TRBV2 and J usage is TRBJ2-3; D unclear. V lost 5 bases and J 1 base, leaving 7 bases between the germline ends. The CDR3 is made up of 13 amino acids. CDR1 and CDR2 from the germline V gene are SNHLY and FYNNEI. The CDR3 bases are TGTGCCAGCAGTCGAGCGCGCACAGATACGCAGTATTTT. It translates to CASSRARTDTQYF.

The rearrangement joins TRBV24-1 to TRBJ2-1; 11 bases are a match to TRBD1. V shed 5 bases and J 7 bases; nucleotides not matched to a gene: 6. The CDR3 is made up of 15 amino acids. The germline CDR1 and CDR2 sequences are KGHDR and SFDVKD. CDR3 sequence reads: CATSGGQGAYNEQFF. In DNA form, the CDR3 reads TGTGCCACCAGTGGAGGACAGGGGGCTTATAATGAGCAGTTCTTC.

The chain is built from TRBV2 and TRBJ2-3; 10 bases fit TRBD2. The CDR3 is 16 amino acids. Germline CDR1 and CDR2: SNHLY and FYNNEI. Trimming removed 1 base from V and 7 bases from J; junction bases left unmatched: 8. CDR3 nucleotides: TGTGCCAGCAGTGAAGGTTTAGCGGGAGGTGGAAATACGCAGTATTTT. It translates to CASSEGLAGGGNTQYF.

This sequence joins TRBV29-1 and TRBJ1-2, with 8 bases that match TRBD1. J lost 4 bases, V lost 4 bases, and 11 bases had no gene match. The CDR3 loop spans 15 amino acids. From germline, CDR1 is SQVTM and CDR2 ANQGSEA. For the CDR3, the DNA is TGCAGCGTTGCTCAGGGGGCAGGGGGCGCCTATGGCTACACCTTC. It codes for CSVAQGAGGAYGYTF.

The V gene is TRBV27, the J gene TRBJ2-1; 8 bases are a match to TRBD1. CDR1 is MNHEY, CDR2 SMNVEV, per germline (reference sequence). This CDR3 spans 15 amino acids. V shed 5 bases, J shed 6 bases, and the junction held 9 bases outside the gene matches. In nucleotides, the CDR3 is TGTGCCAGCAGTCCCGGACAGGGTATGAGCAATGAGCAGTTCTTC. Translated, it gives CASSPGQGMSNEQFF.

The V and J genes are TRBV7-3 and TRBJ2-5, with 8 bases identical to TRBD2. Germline CDR1 is SGHTA and CDR2 is FQGTGA. J gave up 4 bases and V 5 bases, and 9 bases lay outside the gene matches. This CDR3 contains 15 residues. CDR3 in DNA: TGTGCCAGCAGCGCCACGAGCGGGAGTGGAGAGACCCAGTACTTC. Protein: CASSATSGSGETQYF.

The rearrangement links TRBV6-2 or TRBV6-3 to TRBJ2-5; a possible D gene is TRBD1 (6 bases). The CDR3 is made up of 13 amino acids. V was shortened by 2 bases and J by 3 bases, with 7 bases between the two germline ends. CDR1 MNHEY and CDR2 SVGEGT come from the germline V gene. The CDR3, as DNA: TGTGCCAGCAGTTACGGACAGAAAGAGACCCAGTACTTC. Its protein product is CASSYGQKETQYF.

CDR3: CASSSLADYNEQFF. CDR3 nucleotides: TGTGCCAGCAGTTCCCTAGCGGATTACAATGAGCAGTTCTTC. This sequence joins TRBV27 and TRBJ2-1, with TRBD2 identical over 7 bases. V shed 4 bases, J shed 4 bases, and the junction held 4 bases outside the gene matches. The CDR3 totals 14 residues. Germline V gene sequence: CDR1 MNHEY, CDR2 SMNVEV (reference sequence).

The chain recombines TRBV2 with TRBJ1-6; D remains ambiguous. The CDR3 has 13 amino acids. V shed 6 bases and J shed 7 bases, with 10 bases lying between them. Germline V lookup: CDR1 SNHLY, CDR2 FYNNEI. The CDR3, as DNA: TGTGCCAGCAGCGGGGAGGCAAATTCACCCCTCCACTTT. Its protein is CASSGEANSPLHF.

The chain carries TRBV15 and TRBJ2-2, with D perhaps given as TRBD1 or TRBD2 (6 bases each). The CDR3 totals 15 residues. The ends were cut back, 3 bases at V and 1 base at J, with 9 bases in the middle. Germline V lookup: CDR1 LNHNV, CDR2 YYDKDF (reference sequence). CDR3 residues: CATSRGGRNTGELFF. The CDR3, as DNA: TGTGCCACCAGCAGGGGGGGCAGGAACACCGGGGAGCTGTTTTTT.

This rearrangement joins TRBV28 to TRBJ1-5; D gene ambiguous. V lost 7 bases, J lost 2 bases, and 9 bases lay in between. The germline V gene has CDR1 MDHEN and CDR2 SYDVKM. The CDR3 is made up of 13 amino acids. This CDR3 is CASTRVRNQPQHF. Here the CDR3 DNA reads TGTGCCAGCACTCGAGTACGCAATCAGCCCCAGCATTTT.

In its sample, this clone was seen once. The V gene is TRBV19, the J gene TRBJ1-6; the match to TRBD1 covers 9 bases. Germline V lookup: CDR1 LNHDA, CDR2 SQIVND (reference sequence). Trimming at V came to 11 bases and at J to 9 bases, leaving 8 bases not matched to a gene. The CDR3 runs to 13 residues. The CDR3 reads CASQGQGGSPLHF. In DNA, the CDR3 is TGTGCCTCCCAGGGACAGGGCGGTTCACCCCTCCACTTT.

This chain joins TRBV6-2 or TRBV6-3 and TRBJ1-2; 7 nucleotides agree with TRBD1. CDR1 MNHEY and CDR2 SVGEGT come from the germline V gene. Trimming took 2 bases from V and 2 from J; bases not matched to a gene: 2. This CDR3 is built from 14 residues. The CDR3 region is CASSYKGANYGYTF. CDR3 DNA sequence: TGTGCCAGCAGTTACAAGGGGGCAAACTATGGCTACACCTTC.